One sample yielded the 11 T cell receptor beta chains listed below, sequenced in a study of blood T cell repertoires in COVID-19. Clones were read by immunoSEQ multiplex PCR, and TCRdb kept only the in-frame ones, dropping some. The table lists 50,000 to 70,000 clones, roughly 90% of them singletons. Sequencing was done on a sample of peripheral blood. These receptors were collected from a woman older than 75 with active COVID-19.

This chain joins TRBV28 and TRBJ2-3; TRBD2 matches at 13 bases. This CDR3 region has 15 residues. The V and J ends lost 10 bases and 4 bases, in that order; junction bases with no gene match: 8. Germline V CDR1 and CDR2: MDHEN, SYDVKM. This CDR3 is CATRTSGGGADTQYF. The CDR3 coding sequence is TGTGCCACTCGGACTAGCGGGGGAGGAGCAGATACGCAGTATTTT.

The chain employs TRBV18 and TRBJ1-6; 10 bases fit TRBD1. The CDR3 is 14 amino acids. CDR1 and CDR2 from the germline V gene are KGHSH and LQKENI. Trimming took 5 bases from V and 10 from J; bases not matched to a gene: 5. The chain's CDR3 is CASSSDRGHSPLHF. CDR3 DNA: TGTGCCAGCTCATCCGACAGGGGGCACTCACCCCTCCACTTT.

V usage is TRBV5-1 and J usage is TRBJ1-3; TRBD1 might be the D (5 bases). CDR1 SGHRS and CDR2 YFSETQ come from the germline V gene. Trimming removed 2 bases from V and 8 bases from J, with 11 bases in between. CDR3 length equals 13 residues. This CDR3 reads CASSLTLGDTIYF. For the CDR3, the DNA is TGCGCCAGCAGCTTAACCCTAGGGGACACCATATATTTT.

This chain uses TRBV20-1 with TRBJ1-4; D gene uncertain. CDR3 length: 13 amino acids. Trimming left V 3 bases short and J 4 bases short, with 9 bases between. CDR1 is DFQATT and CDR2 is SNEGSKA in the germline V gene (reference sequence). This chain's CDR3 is CSASRRGNEKLFF. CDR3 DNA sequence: TGCAGTGCTAGTAGGCGCGGTAATGAAAAACTGTTTTTT.

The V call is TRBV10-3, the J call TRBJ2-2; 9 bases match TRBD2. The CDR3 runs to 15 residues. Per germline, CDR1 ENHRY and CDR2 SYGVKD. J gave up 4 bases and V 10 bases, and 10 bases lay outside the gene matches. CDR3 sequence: CATQGAGGSTGELFF. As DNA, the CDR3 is TGTGCCACCCAGGGAGCGGGGGGTAGCACCGGGGAGCTGTTTTTT.

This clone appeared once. Here the CDR3 DNA reads TGTGCCAGCACCTGGGGACTACGGAGTCTCGGTACGCAGTATTTT. Translated, it gives CASTWGLRSLGTQYF. The J gene is TRBJ2-3, the V gene TRBV11-2; 7 bases fit TRBD2. Losses at the gene ends were 7 bases for V and 8 bases for J; bases not matched to a gene: 15. Germline V gives CDR1 SGHAT, CDR2 FQNNGV. The CDR3 extends over 15 amino acids.

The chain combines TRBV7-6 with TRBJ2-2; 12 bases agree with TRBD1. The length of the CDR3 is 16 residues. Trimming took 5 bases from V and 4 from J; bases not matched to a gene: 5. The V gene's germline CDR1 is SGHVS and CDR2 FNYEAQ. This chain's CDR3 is CASSRDRGRVTGELFF. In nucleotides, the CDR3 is TGTGCCAGCAGCCGGGACAGGGGGCGGGTCACCGGGGAGCTGTTTTTT.

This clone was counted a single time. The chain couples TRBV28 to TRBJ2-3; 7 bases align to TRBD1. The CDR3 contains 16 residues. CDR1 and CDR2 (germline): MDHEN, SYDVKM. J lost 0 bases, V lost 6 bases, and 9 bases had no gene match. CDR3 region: CASSSPPGQSTDTQYF. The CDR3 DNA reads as TGTGCCAGCAGCAGCCCCCCGGGACAGAGCACAGATACGCAGTATTTT.

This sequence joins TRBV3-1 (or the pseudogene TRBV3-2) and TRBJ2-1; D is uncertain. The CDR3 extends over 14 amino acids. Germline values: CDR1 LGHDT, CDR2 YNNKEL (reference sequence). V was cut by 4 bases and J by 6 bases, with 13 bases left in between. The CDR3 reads CASSLDTVSNEQFF. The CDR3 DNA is TGTGCCAGCAGCCTAGACACGGTCTCCAATGAGCAGTTCTTC.

The CDR3 DNA reads TGCAGCGTTGAGACTAGCGGGGGGTGGACCGGGGAGCTGTTTTTT. Protein sequence: CSVETSGGWTGELFF. J is TRBJ2-2 and V is TRBV29-1; 13 bases align to TRBD2. CDR1 is SQVTM, CDR2 ANQGSEA, per germline. The CDR3 spans 15 residues. With V trimmed by 3 bases and J by 5 bases, 3 bases remained unmatched.

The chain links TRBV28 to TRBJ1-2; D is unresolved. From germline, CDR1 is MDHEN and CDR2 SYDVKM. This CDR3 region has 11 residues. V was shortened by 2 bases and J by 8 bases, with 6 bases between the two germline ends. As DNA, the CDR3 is TGTGCCAGCAGTTTAAACGGGGGCTACACCTTC. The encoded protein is CASSLNGGYTF.